The clone carrying this T cell receptor beta chain has a single count. Its target is unknown. This CDR3 region has 12 residues. The V end was cut by 5 bases, the J end by 10 bases, with 14 bases between. The germline CDR1 and CDR2 sequences are MNHEY and SVGAGI. It was with 60 Vbeta and 13 Jbeta primers that the PCR ran. The method was immunoSEQ multiplex PCR; TCRdb's version includes in-frame clones alone and lacks a portion of them. The data hold 100,000 to 150,000 clones, with about three quarters observed a single time. The sample belongs to a study of cytomegalovirus exposure and HLA in healthy donors. Whole-study findings and limits: In a later analysis, a missense DCLRE1C variant was linked to TCR beta V- and J-gene trimming.

Sampled while nominally healthy, donors likely had unrecorded immune exposures. The specimen was PBMCs. V gene TRBV6-5 combines with J gene TRBJ1-1; D gene ambiguous. The receptor comes from a human donor in good health. CDR3 in amino acids: CASSPSVGSAFF. Here the CDR3 DNA reads TGTGCCAGCAGTCCGAGCGTGGGTTCAGCTTTCTTT.